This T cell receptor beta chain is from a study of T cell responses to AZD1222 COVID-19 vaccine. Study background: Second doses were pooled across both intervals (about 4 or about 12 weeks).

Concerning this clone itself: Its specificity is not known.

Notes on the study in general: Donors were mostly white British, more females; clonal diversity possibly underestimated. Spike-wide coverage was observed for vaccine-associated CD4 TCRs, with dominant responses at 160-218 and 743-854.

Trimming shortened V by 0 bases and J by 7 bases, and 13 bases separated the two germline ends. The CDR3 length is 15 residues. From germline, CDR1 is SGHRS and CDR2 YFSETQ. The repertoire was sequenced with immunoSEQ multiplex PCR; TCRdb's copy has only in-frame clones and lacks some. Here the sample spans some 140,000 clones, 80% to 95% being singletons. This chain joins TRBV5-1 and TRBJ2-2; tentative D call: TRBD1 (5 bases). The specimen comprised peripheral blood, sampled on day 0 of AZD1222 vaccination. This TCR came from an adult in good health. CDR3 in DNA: TGCGCCAGCAGCTTGGTTCAGGGCGGTAGCGGGGAGCTGTTTTTT. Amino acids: CASSLVQGGSGELFF.